The source of this T cell receptor beta chain is a study of regulatory T cells in long-lasting Graves disease. Described time point: newly diagnosed GD, antithyroid drugs for less than 3 months. PBMCs were the source of the RNA used for TCR sequencing. Arm-PCR with iRepertoire HTBI primers amplified the CDR3 regions for these TCR beta libraries. TCRdb independently ran MiXCR on the multiplex PCR reads; one entry per CDR3 protein. The table lists roughly 610,000 distinct CDR3 sequences, about 16% of them singletons, with 12% in the top ten. This CDR3 region has 15 residues. The germline V gene encodes CDR1 SGHVS and CDR2 FNYEAQ. Trimming took 5 bases from V and 1 from J; bases not matched to a gene: 7. Separately, the same data were catalogued under a study of T cells in Graves' hyperthyroidism and ophthalmopathy.

The genes are TRBV7-6 and TRBJ1-1, with 7 bases fitting TRBD1. The origin of this receptor is a man aged 18-30 years with Graves disease. The sample consisted of peripheral blood mononuclear cells (PBMCs), taken at new diagnosis, from a patient treated with antithyroid drugs. CDR3 protein: CASSTDRVPNTEAFF. Here the CDR3 DNA reads TGTGCCAGCAGCACCGACAGGGTTCCGAACACTGAAGCTTTCTTT.